The rows below give T cell receptor beta chains drawn from one sample of a study of cytomegalovirus exposure and HLA in healthy donors. Some clones are missing from TCRdb's copy, which holds only in-frame ones; the method was immunoSEQ multiplex PCR. Of some 130,000 clones detected, 60% to 85% appear once; the ten largest clones hold 6.5% to 9%. Sequencing used PBMCs. The receptors shown here come from a man aged 30 to 39 in good health and CMV-seronegative. The CDR3 runs from the conserved cysteine through the conserved F or W. A D gene is named only where the DNA matches it firmly. Size tells how often a clone was seen (once, few, many) or the class of an expanded clone, and some rows leave it out.

TRBV7-3,once,TRBJ1-4,TRBD1,CASSLTGAVGEKLFF,TGTGCCAGCAGCCTCACAGGGGCAGTAGGTGAAAAACTGTTTTTT
TRBV19,once,TRBJ2-5,TRBD2,CASSLTSGRGTQYF,TGTGCCAGTAGTCTAACTAGCGGGAGGGGGACCCAGTACTTC
TRBV5-5,.,TRBJ1-2,.,CASSPLENQLYGYTF,TGTGCCAGCAGCCCCCTGGAGAACCAGTTATATGGCTACACCTTC
TRBV28,.,TRBJ2-5,TRBD2,CASSSPPGRSGTETQYF,TGTGCCAGCAGTTCACCCCCCGGGAGGAGTGGGACAGAGACCCAGTACTTC
TRBV6-5,.,TRBJ1-6,.,CASSPGTISSPLHF,TGTGCCAGCAGCCCCGGGACAATTAGTTCACCCCTCCACTTT
TRBV19,few,TRBJ1-1,TRBD1,CASSIDNRGRTEAFF,TGTGCCAGTAGTATAGACAACAGGGGGCGCACTGAAGCTTTCTTT
TRBV19,.,TRBJ1-4,.,CASSPTGSTNEKLFF,TGTGCCAGTAGTCCCACAGGGTCGACTAATGAAAAACTGTTTTTT
TRBV5-1,.,TRBJ1-2,.,CASSLGGSNYGYTF,TGCGCCAGCAGCTTGGGCGGATCTAACTATGGCTACACCTTC
TRBV6-1,.,TRBJ2-2,TRBD2,CASKRQRGNTGELFF,TGTGCCAGCAAGAGACAGCGGGGGAACACCGGGGAGCTGTTTTTT
TRBV5-1,.,TRBJ1-2,TRBD1,CASSLGTGLNYGYTF,TGCGCCAGCAGCTTGGGGACAGGGCTTAACTATGGCTACACCTTC
TRBV7-9,.,TRBJ2-2,.,CASSLGWHPNTGELFF,TGTGCCAGCAGCTTAGGGTGGCACCCGAACACCGGGGAGCTGTTTTTT
TRBV5-4,.,TRBJ1-3,TRBD1,CASSFAGTGSPRNTIYF,TGTGCCAGCAGCTTTGCCGGGACAGGGTCACCAAGAAACACCATATATTTT
TRBV30,once,TRBJ2-7,.,CAGRPTGATYEQYF,TGTGCCGGGCGTCCGACTGGGGCTACCTACGAGCAGTACTTC
TRBV29-1,.,TRBJ2-7,.,CSVATLQGGAGGPPSEQYF,TGCAGCGTTGCCACCCTACAGGGGGGTGCGGGAGGGCCTCCATCCGAGCAGTACTTC
TRBV7-8,.,TRBJ2-4,.,CASSPSGGGSEGAKNSQYF,TGTGCCAGCAGCCCTTCTGGGGGCGGGAGCGAGGGAGCCAAAAACAGTCAGTACTTC
TRBV28,.,TRBJ1-5,.,CASTNLGGNQPQHF,TGTGCCAGCACTAATCTCGGGGGTAATCAGCCCCAGCATTTT
TRBV6-5,.,TRBJ1-2,.,CASRVGAYGYTF,TGTGCCAGCAGAGTCGGAGCTTATGGCTACACCTTC
TRBV5-3,.,TRBJ1-5,.,CARKTGSNQPQHF,TGTGCCAGGAAGACGGGTAGCAATCAGCCCCAGCATTTT
TRBV18,.,TRBJ1-6,TRBD1,CASSPGTGENSPLHF,TGTGCCAGCTCACCAGGGACAGGGGAAAATTCACCCCTCCACTTT
TRBV19,.,TRBJ1-3,.,CASSSTGSGNTIYF,TGTGCCAGTAGTTCGACCGGGTCTGGAAACACCATATATTTT
TRBV28,.,TRBJ2-1,TRBD2,CASGSPGLATVSEQFF,TGTGCCAGCGGCTCACCGGGACTAGCGACCGTCAGTGAGCAGTTCTTC
TRBV7-8,.,TRBJ1-2,.,CASSLGTAYTSYGYTF,TGTGCCAGCAGCTTAGGGACAGCCTATACCAGCTATGGCTACACCTTC
TRBV19,.,TRBJ2-1,.,CATGLYGREQFF,TGTGCCACGGGACTCTACGGCCGTGAGCAGTTCTTC
TRBV6-5,.,TRBJ1-2,TRBD1,CASSGQGYGYTF,TGTGCCAGCTCGGGACAGGGATATGGCTACACCTTC
TRBV6-5,.,TRBJ2-7,.,CASSQGELGEQYF,TGTGCCAGCAGTCAAGGAGAATTAGGCGAGCAGTACTTC
TRBV18,.,TRBJ2-2,TRBD1,CASSRKVGTGPGELFF,TGTGCCAGCTCACGGAAAGTAGGGACAGGCCCCGGGGAGCTGTTTTTT
TRBV6-6,.,TRBJ1-5,.,CASNQARNQPQHF,TGTGCCAGCAATCAGGCTCGTAATCAGCCCCAGCATTTT
TRBV5-3,.,TRBJ1-1,.,CARSRGRAFF,TGTGCCAGAAGCAGGGGTCGTGCTTTCTTT
TRBV9,.,TRBJ2-5,.,CASSTLAPQETQYF,TGTGCCAGCTCAACCTTAGCGCCCCAAGAGACCCAGTACTTC
TRBV7-3,.,TRBJ1-1,.,CASSLFGGRGTEAFF,TGTGCCAGCAGCTTATTCGGGGGGCGCGGGACTGAAGCTTTCTTT
TRBV7-2,.,TRBJ2-7,TRBD2,CASSSQGGGYEQYF,TGTGCCAGCAGCTCCCAGGGCGGGGGATACGAGCAGTACTTC
TRBV7-8,.,TRBJ2-1,.,CASSRLPVELANEQFF,TGTGCCAGCAGCCGCCTGCCCGTGGAGCTGGCGAATGAGCAGTTCTTC
TRBV29-1,.,TRBJ2-3,.,CSVGGPGRTDTQYF,TGCAGCGTGGGGGGGCCCGGGAGAACAGATACGCAGTATTTT
TRBV12-2,.,TRBJ2-2,.,CASRLADGTGGNTGELFF,TGTGCAAGTCGCTTAGCCGACGGGACAGGGGGCAACACCGGGGAGCTGTTTTTT
TRBV27,.,TRBJ1-6,TRBD1,CASSPLDRSNSPLHF,TGTGCCAGCAGTCCCCTGGACAGGTCTAATTCACCCCTCCACTTT
TRBV5-1,.,TRBJ2-5,TRBD2,CASSLALASGGEETQYF,TGCGCCAGCAGCTTGGCTCTCGCTAGCGGGGGGGAGGAGACCCAGTACTTC
TRBV7-9,.,TRBJ1-5,.,CASSSTVGGVGQPQHF,TGTGCCAGCAGCTCGACGGTCGGGGGGGTAGGTCAGCCCCAGCATTTT
TRBV14,.,TRBJ1-1,.,CASSQTEADLTEAFF,TGTGCCAGCAGCCAGACGGAGGCGGATCTCACTGAAGCTTTCTTT
TRBV19,.,TRBJ1-1,TRBD1,CASSMRGSQGRGNTEAFF,TGTGCCAGTAGTATGAGAGGATCACAGGGGAGAGGGAACACTGAAGCTTTCTTT
TRBV6-5,.,TRBJ2-7,.,CASRRDSSSYEQYF,TGTGCCAGCAGAAGGGACTCTAGCTCCTACGAGCAGTACTTC
TRBV9,once,TRBJ1-5,.,CASSVGSGRSNQPQHF,TGTGCCAGCAGCGTAGGGTCGGGGAGGAGCAATCAGCCCCAGCATTTT
TRBV7-8,few,TRBJ2-2,.,CASSLGRGGVGELFF,TGTGCCAGCAGCTTAGGGAGAGGGGGGGTCGGGGAGCTGTTTTTT
TRBV6-6,.,TRBJ2-3,.,CASSVARVEYF,TGTGCCAGCAGTGTGGCTCGGGTGGAGTATTTT
TRBV25-1,.,TRBJ1-3,.,CASSGGPLNTIYF,TGTGCCAGCTCGGGGGGGCCCCTAAACACCATATATTTT
TRBV9,once,TRBJ2-2,TRBD2,CASSVGGGDTGELFF,TGTGCCAGCAGCGTTGGGGGAGGGGACACCGGGGAGCTGTTTTTT
TRBV6-1,.,TRBJ1-3,.,CATTPGGPGNTIYF,TGTGCCACAACACCCGGGGGTCCTGGAAACACCATATATTTT
TRBV5-1,few,TRBJ2-7,TRBD1,CASSWGTGRTYEQYF,TGCGCCAGCAGCTGGGGGACAGGGAGAACCTACGAGCAGTACTTC
TRBV6-5,.,TRBJ1-1,TRBD1,CASRPWTGDTEAFF,TGTGCCAGCAGACCCTGGACAGGGGACACTGAAGCTTTCTTT